The 17 T cell receptor beta chains reported below all come from one sample, sequenced in a study of Graves' ophthalmopathy and Graves' hyperthyroidism. Amplifying from RNA transcripts, the study obtained TCR beta CDR3 regions. The first-round RT-PCR employed HTBI primers together with the Qiagen OneStep RT-PCR kit. A multiplex PCR was then performed as the second round. One entry per CDR3 protein, called by TCRdb with MiXCR from the multiplex PCR reads. The repertoire has approximately 41,000 distinct CDR3 sequences, roughly half of them found once; the top ten carry 18%. Input material: peripheral blood. These TCRs come from an adult man with Graves' ophthalmopathy.

The chain combines TRBV9 with TRBJ2-7; D ambiguous. Germline-derived CDR1 and CDR2 are SGDLS and YYNGEE. The CDR3 totals 12 residues. This chain's CDR3 is CASSGYFDERYV. CDR3 in DNA: TGTGCCAGCAGCGGATATTTCGACGAGCGGTACGTC.

In its sample, this clonotype was seen many times. The rearrangement uses TRBV12-5 and TRBJ2-1, with 9 bases matching TRBD1. V lost 0 bases, J lost 9 bases, and 6 bases stayed unmatched. Germline CDR1 reads LGHNT; CDR2 reads FRNRAP. The CDR3 covers 15 residues. As DNA, the CDR3 is TGTGCTAGTGGTTTGGTACCCGGGACAGGGAGTGAGCAGTTCTTC. Its translation: CASGLVPGTGSEQFF.

This clonotype was counted at least ten times. The V gene is TRBV7-3, the J gene TRBJ2-1, with D unclear. The V gene's germline CDR1 is SGHTA and CDR2 FQGTGA. The CDR3 extends over 16 amino acids. V gave up 5 bases and J gave up 1 base, with 15 bases separating them. The CDR3 DNA reads as TGTGCCAGCAGCCCCACTGCCTTGGGTTCCTACAATGAGCAGTTCTTC. Translating it yields CASSPTALGSYNEQFF. Looking up the rest from reference TRBV7-3 and TRBJ2-1 gives the full variable domain: GAGVSQTPSNKVTEKGKYVELRCDPISGHTALYWYRQSLGQGPEFLIYFQGTGAADDSGLPNDRFFAVRPEGSVSTLKIQRTERGDSAVYLCASSPTALGSYNEQFFGPGTRLTVL.

This clonotype was counted many times. The chain is built from TRBV4-1 and TRBJ1-2; D unresolved. This CDR3 contains 14 residues. Trimming cost V 4 bases and J 5 bases, with 14 bases left between them. Germline V gene sequence: CDR1 MGHRA, CDR2 YSYEKL. The CDR3 sequence is CASSPSPGGYGYTF. The CDR3 DNA reads as TGCGCCAGCAGCCCCTCCCCCGGCGGTTATGGCTACACCTTC.

This chain joins TRBV6-5 and TRBJ1-2; 7 bases agree with TRBD1. This CDR3 has 14 residues. Germline values: CDR1 MNHEY, CDR2 SVGAGI. Trimming took 5 bases from V and 2 from J; bases not matched to a gene: 5. The CDR3 sequence is CASSGTDANYGYTF. In DNA, the CDR3 is TGTGCCAGCAGTGGGACAGACGCGAACTATGGCTACACCTTC.

The chain joins TRBV29-1 to TRBJ2-7, with D possibly being TRBD2 (6 bases). Germline CDR1 and CDR2: SQVTM and ANQGSEA. The CDR3 extends over 14 amino acids. V was cut by 1 base and J by 2 bases, with 12 bases left in between. The CDR3: CSVEVPRGTYEQYF. The DNA of the CDR3 is TGCAGCGTTGAAGTACCGCGGGGAACCTACGAGCAGTACTTC.

V is TRBV5-1 and J is TRBJ2-4, with TRBD1 identical over 9 bases. Germline CDR1 is SGHRS and CDR2 is YFSETQ. The CDR3 sequence is 13 residues long. Trimming at V came to 5 bases and at J to 6 bases, leaving 3 bases not matched to a gene. CDR3 residues: CASRETGGNIQYF. The CDR3 DNA sequence: TGCGCCAGCAGGGAGACAGGGGGAAACATTCAGTACTTC.

In its sample, this clonotype ranks as medium-sized. V is TRBV29-1 and J is TRBJ2-6; a weak D match, TRBD1 (5 bases). V dropped 6 bases and J dropped 0 bases, with 9 bases sitting between them. The CDR3 totals 14 residues. CDR1 SQVTM and CDR2 ANQGSEA come from the germline V gene. CDR3 in DNA: TGCAGCGTAACCGACAGCTCTGGGGCCAACGTCCTGACTTTC. Protein product: CSVTDSSGANVLTF.

V gene TRBV12-3 or TRBV12-4 combines with J gene TRBJ1-5; perhaps TRBD1 as D (5 bases). Trimming removed 6 bases from V and 8 bases from J, with 17 bases in between. This CDR3 is 14 amino acids long. This CDR3 is CASRGTGPGEPQHF. The CDR3 bases are TGTGCCAGCAGGGGCACGGGGCCGGGGGAGCCCCAGCATTTT.

In this sample, this clonotype turned up many times. V usage is TRBV6-4 and J usage is TRBJ2-1, with TRBD2 matching 11 bases. The CDR3 has 16 residues. Looked up from germline, CDR1 is MRHNA and CDR2 is SNTAGT. V shed 4 bases, J shed 0 bases, and the junction held 2 bases outside the gene matches. CDR3 in amino acids: CASSALAGGSYNEQFF. The CDR3 DNA sequence: TGTGCCAGCAGTGCCCTAGCGGGGGGCTCCTACAATGAGCAGTTCTTC.

The chain carries TRBV2 and TRBJ1-4; D is possibly TRBD1 (6 bases). The CDR3 runs to 12 residues. V was trimmed by 6 bases and J by 8 bases, leaving 10 bases between them. CDR1 and CDR2 (germline): SNHLY, FYNNEI. The CDR3 DNA follows: TGTGCCAGCAGAACTCAGGGGGAAAAACTGTTTTTT. Translated, it gives CASRTQGEKLFF.

This clonotype is termed medium-sized. V is TRBV29-1 and J is TRBJ2-3; D unresolved. The CDR3 loop spans 12 amino acids. V dropped 6 bases and J dropped 1 base, with 8 bases sitting between them. Germline V gene data show CDR1 as SQVTM and CDR2 as ANQGSEA. The CDR3 coding sequence is TGCAGCGTGGACGGACGCACAGATACGCAGTATTTT. Residues: CSVDGRTDTQYF.

Comment on this clonotype: This sequence may be a read error, since a much larger clone differs from it by one base. Here the CDR3 reads CAWGHNEQFF. DNA of the CDR3: TGTGCCTGGGGTCACAATGAGCAGTTCTTC. V and J are TRBV30 and TRBJ2-1; D unresolved. The V gene lost 5 bases and the J gene lost 5 bases, with 4 bases spanning the gap. The CDR3 runs 10 residues. Germline CDR1 reads GTSNPN; CDR2 reads SVGIG (reference sequence).

CDR3 sequence: CASSYSGSPNEKLFF. The CDR3 bases are TGTGCCAGCAGTTACTCGGGGAGCCCGAATGAAAAACTGTTTTTT. The genes are TRBV6-5 and TRBJ1-4; D gene ambiguous. V was clipped by 0 bases and J by 5 bases, with 10 bases between them. Germline CDR1 MNHEY, CDR2 SVGAGI. The CDR3 contains 15 residues.

This clonotype came up many times. The chain employs TRBV6-2 or TRBV6-3 and TRBJ2-3, with unresolved D. Per the germline V gene, CDR1 is MNHEY and CDR2 is SVGEGT. The V end lost 2 bases, the J end lost 2 bases, and 5 bases lay between the germline ends. This CDR3 spans 13 amino acids. The CDR3 spells CASSYRDTDTQYF. The CDR3 DNA reads as TGTGCCAGCAGTTACAGGGACACAGATACGCAGTATTTT.

This clonotype turned up a few times. The chain combines TRBV7-2 with TRBJ2-1; 8 nucleotides match TRBD1. Germline CDR1 SGHTA, CDR2 FQGNSA. The V gene end was trimmed by 5 bases and the J gene end by 7 bases; junction bases not matched to a gene: 4. This CDR3 region has 13 residues. CDR3 nucleotides: TGTGCCAGCAGCCCCAGGGGGCGAAATGAGCAGTTCTTC. Amino acids: CASSPRGRNEQFF.

Points on this clonotype: The final CDR3 position lacks the conserved phenylalanine or tryptophan, pointing to a likely read error. V is TRBV5-1 and J is TRBJ2-5, with a tentative D call TRBD1 (6 bases). The CDR3 has 15 amino acids. Germline V lookup: CDR1 SGHRS, CDR2 YFSETQ. CDR3 nucleotides: TGCACCAGCAGCCCCCGGACAGCCCGGGAAGAGACCCAGTACCTC. Protein product: CTSSPRTAREETQYL.